This T cell receptor beta chain was observed in a study of T cell responses to AZD1222 COVID-19 vaccine. About this clone: Its antigen is currently unknown.

Study-wide results and limits: Seropositive AZD1222 recipients at baseline numbered only five to seven. Donors, mostly white British, included more females; clonal diversity was possibly underestimated.

The germline V gene has CDR1 DFQATT and CDR2 SNEGSKA (reference sequence). V was shortened by 3 bases and J by 5 bases, with 4 bases between the two germline ends. This CDR3 is built from 11 residues. Assay: immunoSEQ multiplex PCR; the TCRdb copy retains only in-frame clones and omits some. The table lists about 88,000 clones, around 90% of them singletons. The sample here was peripheral blood, taken on day 0 of MenACWY control vaccination. The chain combines TRBV20-1 with TRBJ1-4; D gene unclear. This TCR was recovered from an adult in good health. Written as DNA, the CDR3 is TGCAGTGCTAGGGAAAATGAAAAACTGTTTTTT. This encodes CSARENEKLFF.